This is a list of T cell receptor beta chains from one sample in a study of cytomegalovirus exposure and HLA in healthy donors. Clones were read by immunoSEQ multiplex PCR, and TCRdb kept only the in-frame ones, dropping some. The repertoire holds some 140,000 clones, about four fifths seen once, with around 0.99% in the top ten. The sample was PBMCs. The receptors were gathered from a male donor in good health and CMV-seronegative. Each CDR3 is given with its conserved first and last residue.

j_call,v_call,cdr3_aa
TRBJ2-3,TRBV30,CAGRGLSDTQYF
TRBJ1-4,TRBV2,CASKRQGTRATNEKLFF
TRBJ2-1,TRBV4-1,CASSQDLWTGPDNEQFF
TRBJ2-5,TRBV5-1,CASKRQGVKETQYF
TRBJ1-6,TRBV6-5,CASSRQGRSNSPLHF
TRBJ2-1,TRBV6-6,CASKWQGSYNEQFF
TRBJ1-2,TRBV6-5,CASSPAGQGYGYTF
TRBJ2-3,TRBV7-9,CASSPRDLPSTDTQYF
TRBJ2-5,TRBV4-1,CASSQDRGLAGTQYF
TRBJ2-2,TRBV7-6,CASSGQGESGELFF
TRBJ2-1,TRBV5-4,CASSPRTSGGAGSEQFF
TRBJ1-6,TRBV15,CATSSSGTGSSPLHF
TRBJ2-5,TRBV14,CASSQARLAGGETQYF
TRBJ2-3,TRBV25-1,CASSASGGDTDTQYF
TRBJ1-5,TRBV7-2,CASSSQGQSNQPQHF
TRBJ2-5,TRBV14,CASSPGTLQETQYF
TRBJ2-5,TRBV11-3,CASSPTGGETQYF
TRBJ2-5,TRBV27,CASNPAGAGGIKETQYF